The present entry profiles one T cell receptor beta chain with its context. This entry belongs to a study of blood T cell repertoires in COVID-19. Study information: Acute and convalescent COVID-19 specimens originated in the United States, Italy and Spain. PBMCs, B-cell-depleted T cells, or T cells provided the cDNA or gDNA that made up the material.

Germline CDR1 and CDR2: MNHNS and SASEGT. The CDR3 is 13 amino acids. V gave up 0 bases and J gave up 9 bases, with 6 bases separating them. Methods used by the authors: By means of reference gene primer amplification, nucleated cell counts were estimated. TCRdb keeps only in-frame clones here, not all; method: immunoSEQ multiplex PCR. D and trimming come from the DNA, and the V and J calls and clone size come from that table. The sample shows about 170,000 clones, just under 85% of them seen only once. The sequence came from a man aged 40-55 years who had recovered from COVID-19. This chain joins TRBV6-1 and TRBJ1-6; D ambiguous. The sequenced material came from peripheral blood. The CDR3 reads CASSEAFVSPLHF. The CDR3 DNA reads TGTGCCAGCAGTGAAGCTTTCGTTTCACCCCTCCACTTT.